This TCR beta chain was captured by sequencing in a study of T cells in Graves' hyperthyroidism and ophthalmopathy. For the study at large: Peripheral blood was drawn at first diagnosis, prior to all treatment.

In its sample, this clonotype was seen many times. The CDR3 regions of TCR beta were amplified from RNA transcripts. The primer set for the first-round RT-PCR of the TCR CDR3 was HTBI. TCRdb recomputed calls from the multiplex PCR reads with MiXCR, one row per CDR3 protein. The sample holds some 440,000 distinct CDR3 sequences, 15% to 18% seen once. CDR3 length: 14 residues. In germline, CDR1 is SQVTM, CDR2 ANQGSEA. With V trimmed by 3 bases and J by 3 bases, 7 bases remained unmatched. Graves' hyperthyroidism was deemed stable given no ophthalmopathy progression within 18 months. The sequence was collected from a woman under 30 with Graves' hyperthyroidism. The chain couples TRBV29-1 to TRBJ2-5, with TRBD1 identical over 7 bases. The sequenced sample consisted of blood. The CDR3 nucleotides are TGCAGCGTTGATACAGGGGATTCGAAAGAGACCCAGTACTTC. It codes for CSVDTGDSKETQYF.